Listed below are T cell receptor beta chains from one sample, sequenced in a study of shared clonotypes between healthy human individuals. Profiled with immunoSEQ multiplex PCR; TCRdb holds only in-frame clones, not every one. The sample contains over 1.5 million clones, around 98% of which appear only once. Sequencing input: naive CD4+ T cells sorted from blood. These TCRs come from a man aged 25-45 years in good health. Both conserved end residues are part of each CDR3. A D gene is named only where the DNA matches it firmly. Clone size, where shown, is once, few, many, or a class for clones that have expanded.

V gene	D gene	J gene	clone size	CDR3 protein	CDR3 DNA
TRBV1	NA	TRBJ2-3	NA	CTSSSPRQGIFVDTQYF	TGCACCAGCAGCTCCCCTCGACAGGGAATTTTTGTAGATACGCAGTATTTT
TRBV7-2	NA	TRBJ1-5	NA	CASSPDSYHQPQHF	TGTGCCAGCAGCCCGGACAGCTATCATCAGCCCCAGCATTTT
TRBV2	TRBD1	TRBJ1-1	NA	CASSGQGVNTEAFF	TGTGCCAGCAGTGGCCAGGGGGTGAACACTGAAGCTTTCTTT
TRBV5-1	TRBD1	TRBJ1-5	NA	CASSLTGGNQPQHF	TGCGCCAGCAGCTTAACAGGGGGCAATCAGCCCCAGCATTTT
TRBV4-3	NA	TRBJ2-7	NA	CASSQAGGAQYF	TGCGCCAGCAGCCAAGCGGGTGGAGCGCAGTACTTC
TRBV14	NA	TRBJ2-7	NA	CASSPNFGQHYEQYF	TGTGCCAGCAGCCCGAACTTCGGACAGCACTACGAGCAGTACTTC
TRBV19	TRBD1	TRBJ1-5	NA	CASSSPPGTGYSNQPQHF	TGTGCCAGTAGTTCTCCTCCCGGGACAGGGTATAGCAATCAGCCCCAGCATTTT
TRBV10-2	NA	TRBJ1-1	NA	CASSETVNTEAFF	TGCGCCAGCAGTGAGACGGTTAACACTGAAGCTTTCTTT
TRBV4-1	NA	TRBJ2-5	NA	CASSLWDNQETQYF	TGCGCCAGCAGCCTCTGGGACAACCAAGAGACCCAGTACTTC
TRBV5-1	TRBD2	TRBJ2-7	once	CASRMAGGTYEQYF	TGCGCCAGCCGAATGGCGGGAGGGACCTACGAGCAGTACTTC
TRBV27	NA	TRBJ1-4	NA	CASSLLPTNEKLFF	TGTGCCAGCAGTTTATTACCAACTAATGAAAAACTGTTTTTT
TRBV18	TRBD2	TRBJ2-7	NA	CASSPPNPSGQYF	TGTGCCAGCTCACCACCGAACCCTAGCGGGCAGTACTTC
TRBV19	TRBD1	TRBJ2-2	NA	CASSRTGLITGELFF	TGTGCCAGTAGTAGGACAGGGCTCATCACCGGGGAGCTGTTTTTT
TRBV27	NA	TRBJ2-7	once	CASSLQGWGAYEQYF	TGTGCCAGCAGTCTACAGGGGTGGGGGGCCTACGAGCAGTACTTC
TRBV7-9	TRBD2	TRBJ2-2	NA	CASYPGSGKEPYTGELFF	TGTGCCAGCTACCCTGGTAGCGGGAAAGAACCTTACACCGGGGAGCTGTTTTTT
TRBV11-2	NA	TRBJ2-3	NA	CASSLLAGRTDTQYF	TGTGCCAGCAGCTTATTGGCGGGTCGCACAGATACGCAGTATTTT
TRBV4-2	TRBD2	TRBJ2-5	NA	CASSRGTSGNQETQYF	TGTGCCAGCAGCCGCGGGACTAGCGGTAACCAAGAGACCCAGTACTTC
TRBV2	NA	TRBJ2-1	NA	CASSRDLANEQFF	TGTGCCAGCTCCAGGGACTTAGCGAATGAGCAGTTCTTC
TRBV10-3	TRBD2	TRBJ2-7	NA	CAISRLAGSVNEQYF	TGTGCCATCTCACGACTAGCGGGATCAGTCAACGAGCAGTACTTC
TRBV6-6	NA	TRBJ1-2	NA	CASRRQELYTF	TGTGCCAGCAGGCGTCAAGAGTTGTACACCTTC
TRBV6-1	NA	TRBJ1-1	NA	CASSETQDTEAFF	TGTGCCAGCAGTGAGACTCAGGACACTGAAGCTTTCTTT
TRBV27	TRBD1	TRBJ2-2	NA	CASSFRGRTGELFF	TGTGCCAGCAGTTTTAGGGGGCGCACCGGGGAGCTGTTTTTT
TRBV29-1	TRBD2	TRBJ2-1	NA	CSVEDFPGLAKSSYNEQFF	TGCAGCGTTGAAGATTTTCCGGGACTAGCGAAGAGCTCCTACAATGAGCAGTTCTTC
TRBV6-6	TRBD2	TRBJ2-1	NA	CASSKLAGGGEQFF	TGTGCCAGCAGTAAATTAGCGGGAGGCGGTGAGCAGTTCTTC
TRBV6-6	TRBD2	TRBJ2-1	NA	CACERGGYNEQFF	TGTGCCTGCGAGCGGGGTGGTTACAATGAGCAGTTCTTC
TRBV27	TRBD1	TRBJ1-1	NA	CASSLPDRANTEAFF	TGTGCCAGCAGTCTACCGGACAGGGCGAACACTGAAGCTTTCTTT
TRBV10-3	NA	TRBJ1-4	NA	CAISDYRGAASNEKLFF	TGTGCCATCAGTGATTATCGAGGGGCGGCTTCTAATGAAAAACTGTTTTTT
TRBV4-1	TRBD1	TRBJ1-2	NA	CASSQDGLGRGVYGYTF	TGCGCCAGCAGCCAAGATGGATTGGGCAGGGGGGTATATGGCTACACCTTC
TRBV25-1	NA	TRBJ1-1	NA	CASSLWTEAFF	TGTGCCAGCAGTCTGTGGACTGAAGCTTTCTTT
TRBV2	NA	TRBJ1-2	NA	CASEGSYGYTF	TGTGCCAGCGAAGGTTCCTATGGCTACACCTTC